This is a list of T cell receptor beta chains from one sample in a study of a mutant IDH1 vaccine in newly diagnosed glioma. The data were produced by immunoSEQ multiplex PCR, yet TCRdb's version contains in-frame clones alone and is incomplete. The sample consists of about 38,000 clones, 60% to 80% of them appearing once. Here the sequenced sample was PBMCs, taken from a glioma patient treated with radiotherapy, temozolomide or both. The receptors come from a man aged 40-49 years with glioma. Some clones in this sample may be carry-over from other donors' samples. Both conserved end residues are part of each CDR3. Fields, in order: J gene, D gene, clone size, V gene, CDR3 protein, CDR3 DNA. D genes are given only for firm matches. Clone size is shown for a subset of rows, as once, few, many or a class of expanded clone.

J gene: TRBJ1-3
D gene: -
clone size: -
V gene: TRBV5-1
CDR3 protein: CASSPDVAGRGNTIYF
CDR3 DNA: TGCGCCAGCAGCCCCGACGTGGCAGGGCGCGGAAACACCATATATTTT

J gene: TRBJ1-5
D gene: -
clone size: few
V gene: TRBV6-6
CDR3 protein: CASSYGDSRSAQHF
CDR3 DNA: TGTGCCAGCAGTTATGGGGACTCCCGTTCGGCCCAGCATTTT

J gene: TRBJ2-1
D gene: -
clone size: -
V gene: TRBV2
CDR3 protein: CASRTESYNEQFF
CDR3 DNA: TGTGCCAGCAGGACAGAATCCTACAATGAGCAGTTCTTC

J gene: TRBJ1-2
D gene: -
clone size: once
V gene: TRBV19
CDR3 protein: CASSEPNSNYGYTF
CDR3 DNA: TGTGCCAGTAGTGAGCCAAACAGCAACTATGGCTACACCTTC

J gene: TRBJ1-1
D gene: -
clone size: -
V gene: TRBV28
CDR3 protein: CASSSPSEAFF
CDR3 DNA: TGTGCCAGCAGTTCCCCAAGTGAAGCTTTCTTT

J gene: TRBJ1-1
D gene: -
clone size: -
V gene: TRBV6-5
CDR3 protein: CASSYQGLAYEAFF
CDR3 DNA: TGTGCCAGCAGTTACCAAGGGCTAGCTTATGAAGCTTTCTTT

J gene: TRBJ2-2
D gene: -
clone size: -
V gene: TRBV10-3
CDR3 protein: CAISPLWGSGRRDTGELFF
CDR3 DNA: TGTGCCATCAGCCCCCTGTGGGGTAGTGGGAGAAGGGACACCGGGGAGCTGTTTTTT

J gene: TRBJ2-1
D gene: -
clone size: few
V gene: TRBV4-1
CDR3 protein: CASSQVRGNYNEQFF
CDR3 DNA: TGCGCCAGCAGCCAAGTCCGAGGGAACTACAATGAGCAGTTCTTC

J gene: TRBJ2-2
D gene: -
clone size: -
V gene: TRBV27
CDR3 protein: CASSSTSRGTVKTGELFF
CDR3 DNA: TGTGCCAGCAGTTCTACGTCCCGCGGGACAGTAAAAACCGGGGAGCTGTTTTTT

J gene: TRBJ2-7
D gene: -
clone size: -
V gene: TRBV7-9
CDR3 protein: CASSSKGPYEQYF
CDR3 DNA: TGTGCCAGCAGCTCAAAGGGACCTTACGAGCAGTACTTC

J gene: TRBJ2-7
D gene: -
clone size: once
V gene: TRBV6-5
CDR3 protein: CASSYSAGVIYEQYF
CDR3 DNA: TGTGCCAGCAGTTACTCGGCAGGGGTAATCTACGAGCAGTACTTC

J gene: TRBJ1-2
D gene: -
clone size: -
V gene: TRBV27
CDR3 protein: CASRKNQGLSGYTF
CDR3 DNA: TGTGCCAGCAGGAAAAATCAGGGGTTATCTGGCTACACCTTC

J gene: TRBJ1-2
D gene: TRBD1
clone size: few
V gene: TRBV5-1
CDR3 protein: CASSEGTGSNYGYTF
CDR3 DNA: TGCGCCAGCAGCGAGGGGACAGGGTCAAACTATGGCTACACCTTC

J gene: TRBJ2-6
D gene: -
clone size: -
V gene: TRBV9
CDR3 protein: CASSVVGSGANVLTF
CDR3 DNA: TGTGCCAGCAGCGTAGTGGGCTCTGGGGCCAACGTCCTGACTTTC

J gene: TRBJ1-1
D gene: -
clone size: -
V gene: TRBV6-4
CDR3 protein: CASSDQSNTEAFF
CDR3 DNA: TGTGCCAGCAGTGACCAGAGTAACACTGAAGCTTTCTTT

J gene: TRBJ2-2
D gene: -
clone size: -
V gene: TRBV19
CDR3 protein: CASRRDTTTGELFF
CDR3 DNA: TGTGCCAGTCGGCGGGACACCACGACCGGGGAGCTGTTTTTT

J gene: TRBJ1-2
D gene: TRBD1
clone size: -
V gene: TRBV5-1
CDR3 protein: CASSLDTGGSYGYTF
CDR3 DNA: TGCGCCAGCAGCTTGGATACAGGGGGGAGCTATGGCTACACCTTC

J gene: TRBJ1-1
D gene: -
clone size: -
V gene: TRBV14
CDR3 protein: CASSPAVLGGAFF
CDR3 DNA: TGTGCCAGCAGCCCAGCGGTTCTGGGGGGGGCTTTCTTT

J gene: TRBJ1-6
D gene: TRBD1
clone size: -
V gene: TRBV5-1
CDR3 protein: CASSLGDSPNSPLHF
CDR3 DNA: TGCGCCAGCAGCTTGGGGGACAGTCCTAATTCACCCCTCCACTTT

J gene: TRBJ1-5
D gene: -
clone size: -
V gene: TRBV5-5
CDR3 protein: CASSLEQGRQPQHF
CDR3 DNA: TGTGCCAGCAGCTTGGAACAGGGACGGCAGCCCCAGCATTTT

J gene: TRBJ1-1
D gene: -
clone size: -
V gene: TRBV27
CDR3 protein: CASSLMSGTEAFF
CDR3 DNA: TGTGCCAGCAGTCTCATGTCAGGCACTGAAGCTTTCTTT

J gene: TRBJ2-7
D gene: -
clone size: -
V gene: TRBV7-8
CDR3 protein: CASSIRGGTYEQYF
CDR3 DNA: TGTGCCAGCAGCATAAGGGGAGGTACCTACGAGCAGTACTTC

J gene: TRBJ1-2
D gene: -
clone size: -
V gene: TRBV11-2
CDR3 protein: CASSTLRASTDGYTF
CDR3 DNA: TGTGCCAGCAGCACGTTGCGCGCCTCGACGGATGGCTACACCTTC

J gene: TRBJ2-1
D gene: TRBD1
clone size: -
V gene: TRBV6-4
CDR3 protein: CASNPRTGRYNEQFF
CDR3 DNA: TGTGCCAGCAACCCCCGGACAGGCCGCTACAATGAGCAGTTCTTC

J gene: TRBJ2-5
D gene: -
clone size: -
V gene: TRBV6-6
CDR3 protein: CASKRGETQYF
CDR3 DNA: TGTGCCAGCAAAAGGGGAGAGACCCAGTACTTC

J gene: TRBJ2-1
D gene: -
clone size: -
V gene: TRBV4-1
CDR3 protein: CASSPGHSGDEQFF
CDR3 DNA: TGCGCCAGCAGCCCCGGACACTCTGGGGATGAGCAGTTCTTC

J gene: TRBJ2-1
D gene: TRBD1
clone size: -
V gene: TRBV6-5
CDR3 protein: CASRAAGQGRNEQFF
CDR3 DNA: TGTGCCAGCAGGGCGGCCGGACAGGGGAGGAATGAGCAGTTCTTC

J gene: TRBJ1-6
D gene: TRBD1
clone size: few
V gene: TRBV11-2
CDR3 protein: CASSLERGRGRSPLHF
CDR3 DNA: TGTGCCAGCAGCTTAGAGAGGGGGCGGGGGCGGTCACCCCTCCACTTT

J gene: TRBJ1-1
D gene: -
clone size: -
V gene: TRBV5-1
CDR3 protein: CASSFHGHMNTEAFF
CDR3 DNA: TGCGCCAGCAGCTTCCACGGGCACATGAACACTGAAGCTTTCTTT

J gene: TRBJ1-1
D gene: -
clone size: -
V gene: TRBV6-1
CDR3 protein: CASATGRLTEAFF
CDR3 DNA: TGTGCCAGCGCCACAGGGAGGTTAACTGAAGCTTTCTTT

J gene: TRBJ1-1
D gene: -
clone size: -
V gene: TRBV5-1
CDR3 protein: CASSLSGHVNTEAFF
CDR3 DNA: TGCGCCAGCAGCTTGTCTGGACACGTAAACACTGAAGCTTTCTTT

J gene: TRBJ1-5
D gene: -
clone size: -
V gene: TRBV18
CDR3 protein: CASSPEAGILEQPQHF
CDR3 DNA: TGTGCCAGCTCACCAGAGGCGGGGATACTTGAACAGCCCCAGCATTTT

J gene: TRBJ1-6
D gene: -
clone size: -
V gene: TRBV2
CDR3 protein: CASSAETAYNSPLHF
CDR3 DNA: TGTGCCAGCAGTGCTGAAACGGCCTATAATTCACCCCTCCACTTT

J gene: TRBJ1-1
D gene: -
clone size: once
V gene: TRBV29-1
CDR3 protein: CSAGQRVNTEAFF
CDR3 DNA: TGCAGCGCTGGACAGAGGGTGAACACTGAAGCTTTCTTT

J gene: TRBJ2-2
D gene: -
clone size: few
V gene: TRBV4-3
CDR3 protein: CASSQEVPERSRGRNTGELFF
CDR3 DNA: TGCGCCAGCAGCCAAGAAGTACCGGAAAGGAGTAGGGGAAGAAACACCGGGGAGCTGTTTTTT

J gene: TRBJ2-3
D gene: -
clone size: few
V gene: TRBV7-3
CDR3 protein: CASSLTGGATDTQYF
CDR3 DNA: TGTGCCAGCAGCTTAACAGGGGGGGCTACAGATACGCAGTATTTT

J gene: TRBJ2-1
D gene: TRBD1
clone size: -
V gene: TRBV13
CDR3 protein: CASSLGQGLNNEQFF
CDR3 DNA: TGTGCCAGCAGCCTCGGACAGGGGCTCAACAATGAGCAGTTCTTC

J gene: TRBJ1-2
D gene: -
clone size: -
V gene: TRBV5-1
CDR3 protein: CASSLSGYYGYTF
CDR3 DNA: TGCGCCAGCAGCTTATCGGGGTACTATGGCTACACCTTC

J gene: TRBJ2-5
D gene: -
clone size: once
V gene: TRBV11-1
CDR3 protein: CASSVYGETQYF
CDR3 DNA: TGTGCCAGCAGCGTCTACGGGGAGACCCAGTACTTC

J gene: TRBJ1-5
D gene: -
clone size: -
V gene: TRBV5-5
CDR3 protein: CASSLAGNSNQPQHF
CDR3 DNA: TGTGCCAGCAGCTTGGCGGGGAATAGCAATCAGCCCCAGCATTTT

J gene: TRBJ1-1
D gene: -
clone size: -
V gene: TRBV6-6
CDR3 protein: CASSLAAMNTEAFF
CDR3 DNA: TGTGCCAGCAGTCTGGCAGCCATGAACACTGAAGCTTTCTTT

J gene: TRBJ1-2
D gene: -
clone size: -
V gene: TRBV6-1
CDR3 protein: CASSETTAFYGYTF
CDR3 DNA: TGTGCCAGCAGTGAAACGACAGCCTTCTATGGCTACACCTTC

J gene: TRBJ1-2
D gene: TRBD1
clone size: -
V gene: TRBV6-5
CDR3 protein: CASSYLGQGHNYGYTF
CDR3 DNA: TGTGCCAGCAGTTACCTGGGACAGGGACATAACTATGGCTACACCTTC

J gene: TRBJ2-1
D gene: -
clone size: -
V gene: TRBV5-4
CDR3 protein: CASSFVIGGAYNEQFF
CDR3 DNA: TGTGCCAGCAGCTTCGTTATAGGGGGGGCCTACAATGAGCAGTTCTTC

J gene: TRBJ1-2
D gene: TRBD1
clone size: -
V gene: TRBV18
CDR3 protein: CASSPFGTGGDDYGYTF
CDR3 DNA: TGTGCCAGCTCACCCTTCGGGACAGGGGGCGACGACTATGGCTACACCTTC

J gene: TRBJ1-3
D gene: -
clone size: -
V gene: TRBV19
CDR3 protein: CATRQSSGNTIYF
CDR3 DNA: TGTGCCACACGACAGAGCTCTGGAAACACCATATATTTT

J gene: TRBJ2-7
D gene: TRBD1
clone size: once
V gene: TRBV6-6
CDR3 protein: CASSYPGEGQWQYF
CDR3 DNA: TGTGCCAGCAGTTACCCCGGAGAGGGACAGTGGCAGTACTTC

J gene: TRBJ1-6
D gene: TRBD1
clone size: -
V gene: TRBV5-5
CDR3 protein: CASSFGQGADSPLHF
CDR3 DNA: TGTGCCAGCAGCTTCGGGCAGGGGGCAGATTCACCCCTCCACTTT

J gene: TRBJ2-6
D gene: -
clone size: -
V gene: TRBV10-3
CDR3 protein: CAIRESSGANVLTF
CDR3 DNA: TGTGCCATCAGGGAGAGCTCTGGGGCCAACGTCCTGACTTTC

J gene: TRBJ1-1
D gene: -
clone size: -
V gene: TRBV5-1
CDR3 protein: CASSLDRANTEAFF
CDR3 DNA: TGCGCCAGCAGCTTGGACAGGGCAAACACTGAAGCTTTCTTT

J gene: TRBJ2-3
D gene: TRBD2
clone size: few
V gene: TRBV9
CDR3 protein: CASSVGASGTDTQYF
CDR3 DNA: TGTGCCAGCAGCGTAGGGGCTAGCGGGACAGATACGCAGTATTTT

J gene: TRBJ2-7
D gene: -
clone size: few
V gene: TRBV19
CDR3 protein: CASAPGARYEQYF
CDR3 DNA: TGTGCCAGTGCACCAGGGGCGAGATACGAGCAGTACTTC

J gene: TRBJ1-6
D gene: -
clone size: -
V gene: TRBV5-8
CDR3 protein: CASSLAEGHRNSPLHF
CDR3 DNA: TGTGCCAGCAGCTTGGCCGAGGGGCATAGGAATTCACCCCTCCACTTT